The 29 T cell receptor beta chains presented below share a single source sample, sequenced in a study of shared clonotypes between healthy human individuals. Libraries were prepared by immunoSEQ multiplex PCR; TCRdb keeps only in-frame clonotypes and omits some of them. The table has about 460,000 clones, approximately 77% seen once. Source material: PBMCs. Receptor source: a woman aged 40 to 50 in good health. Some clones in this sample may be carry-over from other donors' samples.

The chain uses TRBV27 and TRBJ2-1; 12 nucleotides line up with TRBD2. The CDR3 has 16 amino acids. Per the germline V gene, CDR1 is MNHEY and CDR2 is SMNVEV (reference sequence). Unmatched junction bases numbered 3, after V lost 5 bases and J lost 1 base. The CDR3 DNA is TGTGCCAGCAGTCCAGGGACTAGCGGGTCCTACAATGAGCAGTTCTTC. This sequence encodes CASSPGTSGSYNEQFF.

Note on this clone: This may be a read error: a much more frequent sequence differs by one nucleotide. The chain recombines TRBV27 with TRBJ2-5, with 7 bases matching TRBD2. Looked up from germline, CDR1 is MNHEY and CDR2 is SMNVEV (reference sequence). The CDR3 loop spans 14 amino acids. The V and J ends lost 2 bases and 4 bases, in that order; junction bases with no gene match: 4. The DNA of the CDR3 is TGTGCCAGCAGTTTAGAGGGAGGGACAGAGACCCAGTACTTC. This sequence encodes CASSLEGGTETQYF.

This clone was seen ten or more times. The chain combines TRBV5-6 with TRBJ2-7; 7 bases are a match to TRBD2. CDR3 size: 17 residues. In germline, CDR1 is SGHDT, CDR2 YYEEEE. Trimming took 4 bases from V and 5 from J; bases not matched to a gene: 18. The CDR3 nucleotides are TGTGCCAGCAGCGCCTGGCAATTGCGGGAGCCGGAGGACGAGCAGTACTTC. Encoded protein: CASSAWQLREPEDEQYF.

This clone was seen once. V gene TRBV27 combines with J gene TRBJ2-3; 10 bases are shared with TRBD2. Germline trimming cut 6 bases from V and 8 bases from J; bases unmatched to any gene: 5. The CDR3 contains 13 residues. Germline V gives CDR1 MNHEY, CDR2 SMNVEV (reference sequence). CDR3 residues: CASRLRTSGTQYF. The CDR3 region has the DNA TGTGCCAGCAGACTCAGGACTAGCGGTACGCAGTATTTT.

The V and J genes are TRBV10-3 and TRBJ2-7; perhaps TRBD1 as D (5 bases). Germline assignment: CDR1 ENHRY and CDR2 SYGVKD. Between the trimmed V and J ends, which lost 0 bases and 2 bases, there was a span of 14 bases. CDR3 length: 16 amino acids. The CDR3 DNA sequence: TGTGCCATCAGTGAGTCAGCAGGCCAGGGTGCCTACGAGCAGTACTTC. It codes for CAISESAGQGAYEQYF.

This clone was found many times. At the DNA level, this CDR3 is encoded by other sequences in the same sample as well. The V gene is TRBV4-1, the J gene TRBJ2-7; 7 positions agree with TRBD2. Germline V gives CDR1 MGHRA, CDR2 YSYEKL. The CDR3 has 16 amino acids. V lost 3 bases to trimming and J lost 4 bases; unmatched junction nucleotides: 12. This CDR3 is CASSHQGLAVSYEQYF. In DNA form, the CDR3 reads TGCGCCAGCAGCCACCAAGGTCTAGCGGTATCTTACGAGCAGTACTTC.

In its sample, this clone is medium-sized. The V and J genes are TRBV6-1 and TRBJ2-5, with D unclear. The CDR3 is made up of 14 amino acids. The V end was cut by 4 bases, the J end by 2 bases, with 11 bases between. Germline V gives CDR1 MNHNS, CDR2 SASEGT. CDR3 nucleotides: TGTGCCAGCAGTGTAAAAGAAGAACAAGAGACCCAGTACTTC. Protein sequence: CASSVKEEQETQYF.

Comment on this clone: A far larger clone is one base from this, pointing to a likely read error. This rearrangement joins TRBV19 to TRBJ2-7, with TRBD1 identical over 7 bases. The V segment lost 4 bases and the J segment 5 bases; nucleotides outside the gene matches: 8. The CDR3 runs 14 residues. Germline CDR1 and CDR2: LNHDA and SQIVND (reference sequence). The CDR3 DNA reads TGTGCCAGTAGTACCCCGGGACAGAAACACGAGCAGTACTTC. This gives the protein CASSTPGQKHEQYF.

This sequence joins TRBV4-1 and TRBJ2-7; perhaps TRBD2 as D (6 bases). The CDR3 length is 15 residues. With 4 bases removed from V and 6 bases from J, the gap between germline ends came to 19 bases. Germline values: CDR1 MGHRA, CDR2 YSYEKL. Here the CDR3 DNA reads TGCGCCAGCAGCCGATATCCGGGAGCCGACGCCGAGCAGTACTTC. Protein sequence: CASSRYPGADAEQYF.

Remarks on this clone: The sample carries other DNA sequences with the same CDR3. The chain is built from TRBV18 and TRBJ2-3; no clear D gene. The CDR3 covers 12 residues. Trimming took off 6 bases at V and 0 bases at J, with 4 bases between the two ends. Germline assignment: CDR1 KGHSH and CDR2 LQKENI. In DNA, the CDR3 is TGTGCCAGCTCGCAAAGCACAGATACGCAGTATTTT. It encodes CASSQSTDTQYF. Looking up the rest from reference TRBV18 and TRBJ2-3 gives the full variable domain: NAGVMQNPRHLVRRRGQEARLRCSPMKGHSHVYWYRQLPEEGLKFMVYLQKENIIDESGMPKERFSAEFPKEGPSILRIQQVVRGDSAAYFCASSQSTDTQYFGPGTRLTVL.

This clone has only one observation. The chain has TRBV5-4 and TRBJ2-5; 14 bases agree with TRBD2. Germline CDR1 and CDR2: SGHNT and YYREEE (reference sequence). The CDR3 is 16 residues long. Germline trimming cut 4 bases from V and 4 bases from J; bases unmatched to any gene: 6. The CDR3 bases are TGTGCCAGCAGCGCGACTAGCGGGAGGGAGGGAGAGACCCAGTACTTC. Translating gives CASSATSGREGETQYF.

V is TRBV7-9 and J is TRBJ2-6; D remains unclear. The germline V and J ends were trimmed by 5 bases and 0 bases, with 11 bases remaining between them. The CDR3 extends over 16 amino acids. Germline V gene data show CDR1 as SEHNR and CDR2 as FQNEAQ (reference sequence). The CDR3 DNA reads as TGTGCCAGCAGCCAAACGGAGAGCTCTGGGGCCAACGTCCTGACTTTC. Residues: CASSQTESSGANVLTF.

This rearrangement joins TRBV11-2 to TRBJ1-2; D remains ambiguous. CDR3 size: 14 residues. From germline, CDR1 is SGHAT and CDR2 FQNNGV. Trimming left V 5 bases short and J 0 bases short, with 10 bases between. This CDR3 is CASSPEGANYGYTF. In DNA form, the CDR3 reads TGTGCCAGCAGCCCTGAGGGCGCTAACTATGGCTACACCTTC.

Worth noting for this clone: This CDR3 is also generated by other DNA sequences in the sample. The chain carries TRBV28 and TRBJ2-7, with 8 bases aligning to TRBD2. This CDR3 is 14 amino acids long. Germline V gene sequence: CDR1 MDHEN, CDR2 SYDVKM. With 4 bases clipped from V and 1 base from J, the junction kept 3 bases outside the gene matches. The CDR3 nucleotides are TGTGCCAGCAGTTCCAGCGGGAGTTCCTACGAGCAGTACTTC. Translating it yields CASSSSGSSYEQYF.

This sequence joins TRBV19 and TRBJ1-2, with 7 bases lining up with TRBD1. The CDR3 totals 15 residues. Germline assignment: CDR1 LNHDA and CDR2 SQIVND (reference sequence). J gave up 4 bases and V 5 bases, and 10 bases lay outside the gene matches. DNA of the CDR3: TGTGCCAGTAGTCCGCGGACAGGAGTAGGCTATGGCTACACCTTC. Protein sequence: CASSPRTGVGYGYTF.

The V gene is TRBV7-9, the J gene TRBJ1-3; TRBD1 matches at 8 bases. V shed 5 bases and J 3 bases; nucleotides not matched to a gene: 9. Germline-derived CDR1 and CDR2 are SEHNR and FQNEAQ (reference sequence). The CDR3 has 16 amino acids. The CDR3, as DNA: TGTGCCAGCAGCCCGAGGACAGGGCCGTTTGGAAACACCATATATTTT. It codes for CASSPRTGPFGNTIYF.

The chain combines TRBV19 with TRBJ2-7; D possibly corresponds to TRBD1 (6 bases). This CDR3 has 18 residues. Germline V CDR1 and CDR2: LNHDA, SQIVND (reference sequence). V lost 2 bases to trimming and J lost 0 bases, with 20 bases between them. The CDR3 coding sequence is TGTGCCAGTAGTATAAGAGCAGGGGAAATCTTCAGCTCCTACGAGCAGTACTTC. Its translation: CASSIRAGEIFSSYEQYF.

CDR3 sequence: CASSPRLGRNTGELFF. CDR3 DNA: TGCGCCAGCAGCCCACGGTTGGGGCGGAACACCGGGGAGCTGTTTTTT. The rearrangement uses TRBV5-1 and TRBJ2-2, with D perhaps TRBD1 (5 bases). Trimming cost V 4 bases and J 1 base, with 14 bases left between them. Germline CDR1 is SGHRS and CDR2 is YFSETQ. CDR3 length: 16 amino acids.

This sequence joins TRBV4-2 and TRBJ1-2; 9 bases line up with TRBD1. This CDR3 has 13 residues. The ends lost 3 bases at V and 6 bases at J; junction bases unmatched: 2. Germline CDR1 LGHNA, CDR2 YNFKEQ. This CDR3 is CASSQWTGDGYTF. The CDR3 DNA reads TGTGCCAGCAGCCAGTGGACAGGGGATGGCTACACCTTC.

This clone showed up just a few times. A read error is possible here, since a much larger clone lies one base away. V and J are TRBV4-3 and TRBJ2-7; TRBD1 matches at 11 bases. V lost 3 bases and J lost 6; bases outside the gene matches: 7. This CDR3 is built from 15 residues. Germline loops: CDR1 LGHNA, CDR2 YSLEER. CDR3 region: CASSHPGQGVSEQYF. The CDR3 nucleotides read TGCGCCAGCAGCCACCCGGGACAGGGGGTGAGCGAGCAGTACTTC.

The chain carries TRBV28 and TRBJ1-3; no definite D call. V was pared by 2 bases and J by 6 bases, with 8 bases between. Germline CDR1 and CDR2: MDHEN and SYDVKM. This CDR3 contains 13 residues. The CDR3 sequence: CASSLIGPNTIYF. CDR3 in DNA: TGTGCCAGCAGTTTAATTGGCCCAAACACCATATATTTT.

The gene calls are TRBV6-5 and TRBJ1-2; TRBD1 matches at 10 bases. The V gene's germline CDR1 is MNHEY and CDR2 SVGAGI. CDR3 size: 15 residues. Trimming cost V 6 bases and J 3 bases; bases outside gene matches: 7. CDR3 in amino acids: CASSPSGQGDYGYTF. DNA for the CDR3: TGTGCCAGCAGCCCCTCCGGACAGGGGGACTATGGCTACACCTTC.

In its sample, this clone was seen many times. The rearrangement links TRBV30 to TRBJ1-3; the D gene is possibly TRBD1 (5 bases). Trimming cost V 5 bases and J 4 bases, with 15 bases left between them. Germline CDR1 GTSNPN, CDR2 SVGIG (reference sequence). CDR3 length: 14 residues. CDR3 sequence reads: CAWGTGPGGNTIYF. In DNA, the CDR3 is TGTGCCTGGGGCACAGGCCCTGGGGGAAACACCATATATTTT.

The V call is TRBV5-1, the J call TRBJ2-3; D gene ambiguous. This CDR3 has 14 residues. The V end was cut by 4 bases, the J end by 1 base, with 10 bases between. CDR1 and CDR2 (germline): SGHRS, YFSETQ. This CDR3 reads CASSLDTRTDTQYF. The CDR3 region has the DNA TGCGCCAGCAGCCTTGACACGCGCACAGATACGCAGTATTTT.

CDR3 sequence reads: CASSNALAGSGANVLTF. The CDR3 coding sequence is TGTGCCAGCAGCAATGCACTCGCGGGTTCTGGGGCCAACGTCCTGACTTTC. This sequence joins TRBV7-9 and TRBJ2-6, with D tentatively TRBD2 (5 bases). CDR1 and CDR2 from the germline V gene are SEHNR and FQNEAQ (reference sequence). This CDR3 contains 17 residues. V gave up 5 bases and J gave up 1 base, with 15 bases separating them.

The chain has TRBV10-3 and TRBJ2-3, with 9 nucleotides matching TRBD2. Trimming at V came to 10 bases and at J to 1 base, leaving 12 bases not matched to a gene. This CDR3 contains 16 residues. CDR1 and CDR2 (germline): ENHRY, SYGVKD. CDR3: CATQAGGLLRTDTQYF. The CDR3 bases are TGTGCCACACAAGCGGGAGGTCTTTTACGCACAGATACGCAGTATTTT.

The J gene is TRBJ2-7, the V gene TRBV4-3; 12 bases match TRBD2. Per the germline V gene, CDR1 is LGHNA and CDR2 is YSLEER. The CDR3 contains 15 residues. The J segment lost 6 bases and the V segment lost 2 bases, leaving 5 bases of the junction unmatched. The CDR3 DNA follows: TGCGCCAGCAGCCAAACTAGCGGGAGGACTGGCGAGCAGTACTTC. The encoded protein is CASSQTSGRTGEQYF.

CDR3 sequence (DNA): TGCGCCAGCAGCTTGGGGTCAGGTGGGGTCTACGAGCAGTACTTC. This codes for CASSLGSGGVYEQYF. The V call is TRBV5-1, the J call TRBJ2-7; no clear D gene. Germline V gene lookup returns CDR1 SGHRS and CDR2 YFSETQ. The V and J ends lost 0 bases and 3 bases respectively, with 13 bases between them. The CDR3 is 15 residues long.

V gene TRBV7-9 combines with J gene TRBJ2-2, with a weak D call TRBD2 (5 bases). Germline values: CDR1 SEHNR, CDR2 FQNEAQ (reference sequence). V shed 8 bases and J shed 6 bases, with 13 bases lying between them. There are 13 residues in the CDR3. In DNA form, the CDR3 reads TGTGCCAGCTCCCCCTCTAGCCCCGGGGAGCTGTTTTTT. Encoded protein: CASSPSSPGELFF.